The following is a TCR beta chain sequence with its context. Its antigen remains undetermined. The record has no base qualities; no much larger clone is one base away. The cohort consisted of some 670 healthy bone marrow donors. At the time of sampling, every cohort member was nominally healthy, though immune exposures that went unrecorded were likely present. The donor was CMV seronegative and was included in the group of several hundred seronegative cohort members. A peripheral blood sample was collected from each donor, and TCR beta sequencing was performed on peripheral blood mononuclear cells. The Qiagen DNeasy Blood Extraction Kit was used to extract genomic DNA from the blood cell samples. The data stem from a study of cytomegalovirus exposure and HLA in healthy donors (dated by TCRdb to between 2016 and 2019). The study in broad terms: An earlier analysis of approximately 590 of the donors reported roughly 270 Gb of sequence data and around 110 million unique TCR beta sequences from about 179 million T cells. An early release that covered 640 HLA-typed donors contained about 300 gigabases of sequencing data and tens of millions of unique TCR sequences. The genetic ancestry cluster associated with self-reported Caucasian donors included 65% to 90% of the roughly 360 genotyped donors. The study was designed to test whether signatures of past pathogen exposure could be identified by cataloging public T cell receptors. Using immunosequencing, the study profiled T cell repertoires from 500 to 800 subjects and related those repertoires to cytomegalovirus serostatus. A separate validation cohort of some 130 different subjects was used in addition to the roughly 620-subject first cohort. High-throughput TCR immunosequencing, statistical association of individual TCRs with disease status, and machine learning were combined to predict cytomegalovirus infection status. In a later analysis, previously published TCR beta repertoires from 550 to 750 donors were re-analyzed and high-resolution HLA genotyping was added so that TCR occurrence patterns could be studied. The later analysis used no new phenotypic data to find candidate immune exposures, relying instead on TCR beta sequences and their occurrence across donors. To decide whether each TCR beta V gene segment behaved as functional or pseudogenic, an earlier analysis of some 540 of the donors relied on high-throughput TCR beta sequencing. Alongside the repertoire data, information on donor age, sex, ethnicity and CMV serostatus was compiled. Genome-wide SNP genotypes for about three fifths of the roughly 670 donors were used in a later genetic analysis, which treated that subset as a discovery cohort. All discovery cohort repertoires had been generated on a single sequencing platform. Both class I and class II loci were covered by HLA typing, at four-digit resolution. Typing coverage differed by locus: A, B, C, DRB1 and DQB1 were typed in roughly 620-630 donors, DQA1 in roughly 510, DPA1 in approximately 610, and DPB1 in 472. Because of strong linkage in the cohort, roughly five DR-DQ haplotypes were treated as single units for association and clustering. On average, roughly 250,000 unique TCR beta nucleotide sequences were sequenced per donor among about 400 genotyped donors of the cohort, with 15% to 20% of those sequences being non-productive.

The paper as a whole reports these results and caveats: In a later genetic analysis, fewer N-insertions in productive TCRs were reported among donors in an Asian-associated ancestry cluster than the approximately 670-donor mean. Linkage disequilibrium might explain the correlated functional status among segregating V segments, but an unknown experimental factor could not be excluded. For the cohort, immune exposure information was limited to CMV serostatus. Most CMV-associated TCR beta chains appeared to be HLA-restricted in a later analysis, and the HLA associations seemed to be driven largely by CMV exposure. Assigning TCR associations to individual alleles was difficult when HLA alleles, especially DR and DQ, strongly co-occurred. The authors suggested that the approach could potentially be generalized to other disease states and immunological phenotypes. A further reported finding was that TCR beta sequences accurately predicted the HLA-A and HLA-B alleles for most subjects in the first cohort. In this cohort, only TCR beta chains were sequenced, and detectable features were limited by the absence of alpha or paired-chain data. In the study, some 160 TCR beta chains were listed as associated with cytomegalovirus. A few of the identified cytomegalovirus-associated TCR beta chains were confirmed in vitro to be specific for cytomegalovirus antigens. The earlier analysis of 450 to 700 of the donors excluded some 15 rarely observed V segments, including chromosome 9 orphons, because counts were too low. The classifier was reported to diagnose cytomegalovirus status with high specificity and sensitivity in both the original and validation cohorts. Because some donors lacked HLA typing at each locus, the association tests relied only on the typed subset. Some IMGT-functional V segments, including TRBV6-2 and TRBV6-3, could not be distinguished by the 87-base-pair reads and were therefore excluded. In a later analysis, several top co-occurrence clusters were reported to appear linked to parvovirus B19, influenza, CMV and Epstein-Barr virus. While some public TCRs were present in many individuals, most TCR sequences turned up only very rarely across donors. Roughly uniform sequencing depth across donors was assumed in presence/absence analyses, although this assumption may not hold. A cluster of highly shared sequence variants was judged likely to be a technical artifact of the sequencing pipeline. In a later analysis, TCR association rates were found to vary across HLA loci, with the most associated TCRs seen for DRB1 alleles and the fewest for HLA-C alleles. A later analysis found that HLA-associated TCR beta chains were more clonally expanded and had lower generation probabilities than equally common non-associated chains. A later genetic analysis associated a missense DCLRE1C variant with V-gene and J-gene trimming of TCR beta chains, and an independent cohort replicated the association. A later analysis associated about 17,000 TCR beta sequences with specific HLA alleles at a false discovery rate of 0.05. In an earlier analysis of about 600 of the donors, most TCR beta V segments appeared in productive rearrangements about 87% or about 30% of the time, broadly matching IMGT annotations.

Taken from the germline V gene (reference sequence), the CDR1 and CDR2 loops are GTSNPN and SVGIG. V loses 2 bases, J loses 5 bases, and the germline ends lie 15 bases apart. The CDR3 measures 14 amino acids from cysteine to phenylalanine. Only the CDR3 portion is preserved as DNA: 42 bases, with reading frame beginning at the first base. The library was produced with the immunoSEQ multiplex PCR assay. For the multiplex PCR, a mixture combining 60 forward primers for TCR Vbeta segments and 13 reverse primers for TCR Jbeta segments was used. The CDR3 region of rearranged TCR beta genes was amplified from genomic DNA by a multiplex PCR assay. Amplified TCR beta libraries were sequenced as 87-base-pair reads on the Illumina HiSeq System. Per the authors' processing: In a later analysis, tens of millions of unique TCR beta chains were counted across the 690 or so repertoires, and approximately 11 million of these chains were shared by at least two donors. Raw reads were error-corrected and collapsed into unique sequences by a nearest-neighbor algorithm in which closely related sequences were merged to remove PCR and sequencing errors. CDR3 sequences were aligned to IMGT reference sequences to assign V, D and J gene segments. For a sequence to be retained, a match of at least six nucleotides was required to both a V gene segment and a J gene segment. A rearrangement counted as productive if the CDR3 had no stop codons and remained in frame with V and J, and every other rearrangement counted as non-productive. CDR3 was defined according to IMGT convention as the region running from the second conserved V-encoded cysteine to the conserved J-encoded phenylalanine. The earlier analysis of 450 to 750 of the donors excluded any sequence lacking an unambiguous match to a single V gene segment. An earlier analysis of fewer than 750 of the donors classified V segments as functional when productive rearrangements were above 56.7% and as segregating when the standard deviation between donors was above 5%. A statistical classification framework was developed to diagnose cytomegalovirus status using the catalog of TCR beta chain sequences. In a later analysis, V and J genes were assigned by comparing TCR nucleotide sequences against IMGT/GENE-DB human TR gene sequences. A later analysis assigned CDR3 sequences and most-parsimonious VDJ recombination scenarios with the TCRdist pipeline. In a later analysis, every TCR beta chain was defined by the combination of its CDR3 amino acid sequence and its V-gene family, and reads without a unique V-gene family were dropped. As a way to deal with suspected cross-contamination and a sequencing artifact, a later analysis dropped approximately 590 nucleotide sequences that were highly shared and had low generation probability. For each public chain, a later analysis derived a clonal expansion index from normalized ranks of inferred template counts within each repertoire. In a later analysis, generation probabilities were computed using a VDJ recombination model fitted to out-of-frame rearrangements, and the results were checked against IGoR. Hypergeometric tests were used in a later analysis to score TCR-TCR, TCR-HLA and TCR-CMV co-occurrence, with a repertoire-size bias correction applied to the TCR pairs. A later analysis estimated false discovery rates by permuting HLA or CMV assignments 20 times. A later analysis grouped co-occurring TCRs with DBSCAN, adding TCRdist sequence similarity when clustering within HLA-allele-positive subsets. For co-occurrence clustering, repertoires with fewer than 30,000 or more than 120,000 public chains were excluded, along with five repertoires with anomalous nucleotide sharing. The table was pulled from immuneACCESS by TCRdb, which kept in-frame rearrangements only. Such tables lose some clones; where checked, under half of the loss comes from unresolved V genes, and the rest has no known cause. V, J and clone size are those of that table, while D and trimming were read from the DNA. The sample includes some 190,000 clones, with 60% to 85% observed a single time. Jointly, the top ten make up around 0.99% of the sample.

The receptor chain draws on TRBV30 and TRBJ1-1; the D gene is possibly TRBD1, with 5 bases matching. The clonotype comes from a woman in her forties in good health and CMV-seronegative. Sequenced material: PBMCs. In nucleotides, the sequence is TGTGCCTGGAGTACCCGGGGGGGTGGGACTGAAGCTTTCTTT. Its product reads: CAWSTRGGGTEAFF. The full variable domain, completed from the reference TRBV30 and TRBJ1-1 proteins outside the CDR3, reads SQTIHQWPATLVQPVGSPLSLECTVEGTSNPNLYWYRQAAGRGLQLLFYSVGIGQISSEVPQNLSASRPQDRQFILSSKKLLLSDSGFYLCAWSTRGGGTEAFFGQGTRLTVV.